This T cell receptor beta chain was identified in a study of vaccination effects on CD4 cells after COVID-19. Sequencing was performed with immunoSEQ multiplex PCR; in TCRdb, only in-frame clones are kept and a portion is missing. The sample lists 71,000 or so clones, over 65% seen once, with approximately 4.3% in the top ten. The CDR3 loop spans 13 amino acids. Germline V gene lookup returns CDR1 SGDLS and CDR2 YYNGEE. The ends lost 3 bases at V and 8 bases at J; junction bases unmatched: 7. Concerning this clone itself: Its antigen remains unidentified.

ViraFEST assay sequencing came after antigen-specific CD4+ T cells were expanded with viral peptide pools. Isolating CD4+ T cells followed approximately nine days of culture. Nucleocapsid antibodies were negative in the vaccine recipients, who had never had SARS-CoV-2 infection. The genes are TRBV9 and TRBJ1-2; TRBD1 matches at 7 bases. Material: CD4+ T cells from PBMCs cultured with HCoV-OC43 spike peptides, obtained before COVID-19 vaccination. Subset here: HCoV-OC43 spike overlapping peptide pool stimulation. The TCR comes from a human donor who received a COVID-19 vaccine. This CDR3 is CASSEQQGLGYTF. The CDR3, as DNA: TGTGCCAGCAGCGAACAACAGGGGTTAGGCTACACCTTC.